What follows are 14 T cell receptor beta chains derived from one specimen sequenced in a study of Ad26.COV2.S vaccination and SARS-CoV-2 variants. Here immunoSEQ multiplex PCR was the method, and the copy in TCRdb shows in-frame clones only, minus some. The sample lists more than 300,000 clones; just under 85% were seen once. Treatment given: approximately 18 received Ad26.COV2.S at low or high dose, single or two shots; about 5 received placebo; per-sample allocation not given. Collection of samples fell on day 63 after the first vaccine or placebo injection. The starting material was peripheral blood, obtained in a trial of Ad26.COV2.S vaccine versus placebo. The receptor source for this set is a person aged 18-65 years who received the Ad26.COV2.S COVID-19 vaccine or a placebo.

The chain joins TRBV7-8 to TRBJ2-7; 7 bases align to TRBD1. V was pared by 6 bases and J by 2 bases, with 16 bases of the junction left unmatched. The CDR3 has 17 residues. Per the germline V gene, CDR1 is SGHVS and CDR2 is FQNEAQ. In DNA form, the CDR3 reads TGTGCCAGCAGTCGAACCCTTCCGGGACAGAATACCTACGAGCAGTACTTC. This translates into CASSRTLPGQNTYEQYF.

This chain links TRBV6-1 with TRBJ1-2, with a tentative D call TRBD1 (5 bases). The germline V gene encodes CDR1 MNHNS and CDR2 SASEGT. Trimming pared 1 base from V and 5 bases from J, leaving 11 bases between. The CDR3 runs 14 residues. CDR3 amino acids: CASSEGRVRYGYTF. The CDR3 DNA reads as TGTGCCAGCAGTGAAGGCAGGGTCAGATATGGCTACACCTTC.

CDR3: CASSFGVYEQYF. CDR3 sequence (DNA): TGTGCCAGCAGCTTTGGCGTTTACGAGCAGTACTTC. J is TRBJ2-7 and V is TRBV11-2, with D hard to call. The germline V gene has CDR1 SGHAT and CDR2 FQNNGV. V was cut by 3 bases and J by 4 bases, with 7 bases left in between. This CDR3 is built from 12 residues. The entire variable domain, with the rest obtained from reference TRBV11-2 and TRBJ2-7, is as follows: EAGVAQSPRYKIIEKRQSVAFWCNPISGHATLYWYQQILGQGPKLLIQFQNNGVVDDSQLPKDRFSAERLKGVDSTLKIQPAKLEDSAVYLCASSFGVYEQYFGPGTRLTVT.

The J gene is TRBJ1-1, the V gene TRBV25-1, with unresolved D. This CDR3 comprises 12 residues. The germline gives CDR1 MGHDK, CDR2 SYGVNS. V lost 4 bases, J lost 3 bases, and 6 bases lay in between. CDR3 DNA: TGTGCCAGCAGTGGCCGGGACACTGAAGCTTTCTTT. It codes for CASSGRDTEAFF.

In its sample, this clone was seen a few times. The V and J genes are TRBV28 and TRBJ2-2; possible D gene TRBD1, 5 bases. This CDR3 is 13 amino acids long. Per the germline V gene, CDR1 is MDHEN and CDR2 is SYDVKM. V lost 2 bases and J 8 bases, leaving 9 bases between the germline ends. The CDR3 protein is CASSLRGGGELFF. The DNA for the CDR3 is TGTGCCAGCAGTTTAAGGGGTGGAGGGGAGCTGTTTTTT.

This clone came up a few times. The rearrangement links TRBV25-1 to TRBJ1-1; D not certain. Trimming stripped 5 bases from V and 1 base from J, with 11 bases between. The CDR3 extends over 14 amino acids. Germline-derived CDR1 and CDR2 are MGHDK and SYGVNS. The CDR3 is CASSPFWGNTEAFF. The CDR3 DNA sequence: TGTGCCAGCAGTCCATTTTGGGGGAACACTGAAGCTTTCTTT.

This clone occurred once. This chain links TRBV3-1 (or the pseudogene TRBV3-2) with TRBJ2-7; 12 positions match TRBD2. The CDR3 consists of 18 residues. CDR1 is LGHDT, CDR2 YNNKEL, per germline (reference sequence). The V and J ends lost 3 bases and 2 bases, in that order; junction bases with no gene match: 11. This CDR3 reads CASSQAPSGGAGPYEQYF. The DNA of the CDR3 is TGTGCCAGCAGCCAGGCACCTAGCGGGGGGGCAGGCCCCTACGAGCAGTACTTC.

The V call is TRBV18, the J call TRBJ2-7; 7 positions agree with TRBD1. The germline gives CDR1 KGHSH, CDR2 LQKENI. Trimming at V came to 9 bases and at J to 5 bases, leaving 10 bases not matched to a gene. This CDR3 has 13 amino acids. CDR3 region: CASQETGSHEQYF. CDR3 coding DNA: TGTGCCAGTCAAGAGACAGGGTCTCACGAGCAGTACTTC.

The chain uses TRBV27 and TRBJ1-1; TRBD1 is a possible D gene (5 bases). The CDR3 extends over 14 amino acids. Trimming left V 5 bases short and J 1 base short, with 11 bases between. Germline assignment: CDR1 MNHEY and CDR2 SMNVEV (reference sequence). Here the CDR3 reads CASSPSDRNTEAFF. In nucleotides, the CDR3 is TGTGCCAGCAGTCCCTCCGACAGGAACACTGAAGCTTTCTTT.

The CDR3 here is CASSLLRDWAGELFF. CDR3 coding DNA: TGTGCCAGCAGCCTCCTCCGGGACTGGGCCGGGGAGCTGTTTTTT. The chain combines TRBV3-1 (or the pseudogene TRBV3-2) with TRBJ2-2; TRBD2 is a possible D gene (6 bases). The CDR3 has 15 amino acids. Germline assignment: CDR1 LGHDT and CDR2 YNNKEL (reference sequence). V lost 4 bases and J lost 6, with 15 bases in between.

The genes are TRBV7-9 and TRBJ2-1; 7 bases match TRBD1. Germline V gives CDR1 SEHNR, CDR2 FQNEAQ (reference sequence). The CDR3 contains 15 residues. J was trimmed by 0 bases and V by 5 bases; bases with no gene match: 4. The CDR3 loop reads CASSHRGSSYNEQFF. The CDR3, as DNA: TGTGCCAGCAGCCACAGGGGAAGCTCCTACAATGAGCAGTTCTTC.

This CDR3 is CASSPRIESGYGYTF. CDR3 bases: TGTGCCAGCAGCCCGAGGATCGAATCGGGCTATGGCTACACCTTC. J is TRBJ1-2 and V is TRBV3-1 (or the pseudogene TRBV3-2); D unclear. This CDR3 has 15 residues. The V end was cut by 4 bases, the J end by 4 bases, with 16 bases between. The V gene's germline CDR1 is LGHDT and CDR2 YNNKEL (reference sequence).

The gene calls are TRBV11-3 and TRBJ2-7; D remains ambiguous. The germline gives CDR1 SGHNT, CDR2 YENEEA. The V and J ends lost 1 base and 5 bases respectively, with 9 bases between them. This CDR3 comprises 13 residues. CDR3 coding DNA: TGTGCCAGCAGCTTAGCAGGTAGGAACGAGCAGTACTTC. It translates to CASSLAGRNEQYF.

V usage is TRBV6-5 and J usage is TRBJ1-4; no clear D gene. V was pared by 6 bases and J by 5 bases, with 13 bases between. The CDR3 covers 14 residues. Looked up from germline, CDR1 is MNHEY and CDR2 is SVGAGI. CDR3 nucleotides: TGTGCCAGCAGCTTAGGGCTGCCCAATGAAAAACTGTTTTTT. Residues: CASSLGLPNEKLFF.